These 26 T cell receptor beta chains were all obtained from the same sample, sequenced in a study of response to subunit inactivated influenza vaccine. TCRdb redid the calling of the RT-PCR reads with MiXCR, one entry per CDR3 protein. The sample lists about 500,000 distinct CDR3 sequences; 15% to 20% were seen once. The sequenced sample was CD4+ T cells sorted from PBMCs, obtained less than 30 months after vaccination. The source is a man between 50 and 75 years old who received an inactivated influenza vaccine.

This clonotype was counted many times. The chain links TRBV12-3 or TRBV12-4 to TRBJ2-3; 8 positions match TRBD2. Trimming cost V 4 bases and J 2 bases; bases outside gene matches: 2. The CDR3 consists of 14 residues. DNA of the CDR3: TGTGCCAGCAGTTCCGGACTAGCCACAGATACGCAGTATTTT. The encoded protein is CASSSGLATDTQYF.

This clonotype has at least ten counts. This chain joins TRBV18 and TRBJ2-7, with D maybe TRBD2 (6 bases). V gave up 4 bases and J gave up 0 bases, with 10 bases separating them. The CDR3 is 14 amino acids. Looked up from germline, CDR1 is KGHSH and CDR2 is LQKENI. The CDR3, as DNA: TGTGCCAGCTCACGACTAGGCAGCTCCTACGAGCAGTACTTC. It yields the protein CASSRLGSSYEQYF. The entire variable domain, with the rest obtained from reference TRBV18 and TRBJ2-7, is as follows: NAGVMQNPRHLVRRRGQEARLRCSPMKGHSHVYWYRQLPEEGLKFMVYLQKENIIDESGMPKERFSAEFPKEGPSILRIQQVVRGDSAAYFCASSRLGSSYEQYFGPGTRLTVT.

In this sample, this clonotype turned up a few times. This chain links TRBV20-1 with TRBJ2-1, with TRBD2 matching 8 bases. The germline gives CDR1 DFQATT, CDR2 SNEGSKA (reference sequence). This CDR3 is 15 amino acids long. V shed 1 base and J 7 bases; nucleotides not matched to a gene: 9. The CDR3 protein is CSARALREGLNEQFF. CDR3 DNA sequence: TGCAGTGCTAGAGCTCTACGGGAGGGCCTAAATGAGCAGTTCTTC.

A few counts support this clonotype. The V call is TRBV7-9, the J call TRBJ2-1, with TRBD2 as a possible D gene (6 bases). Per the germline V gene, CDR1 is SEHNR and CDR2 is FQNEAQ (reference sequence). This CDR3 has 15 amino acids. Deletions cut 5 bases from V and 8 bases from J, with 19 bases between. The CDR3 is CASSPQAGLGYEQFF. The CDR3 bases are TGTGCCAGCAGCCCTCAAGCGGGTCTGGGGTATGAGCAGTTCTTC.

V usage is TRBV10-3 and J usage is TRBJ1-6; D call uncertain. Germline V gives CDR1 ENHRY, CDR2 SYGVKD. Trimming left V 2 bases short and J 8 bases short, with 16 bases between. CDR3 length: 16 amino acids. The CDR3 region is CAISEHRAPMDSPLHF. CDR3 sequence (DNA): TGTGCCATCAGTGAGCACCGGGCCCCAATGGATTCACCCCTCCACTTT.

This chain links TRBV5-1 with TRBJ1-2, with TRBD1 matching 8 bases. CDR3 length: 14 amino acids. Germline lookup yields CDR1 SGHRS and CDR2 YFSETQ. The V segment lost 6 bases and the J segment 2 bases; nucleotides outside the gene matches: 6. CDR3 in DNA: TGCGCCAGCAAAAATTGGACAGGGAACTATGGCTACACCTTC. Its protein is CASKNWTGNYGYTF.

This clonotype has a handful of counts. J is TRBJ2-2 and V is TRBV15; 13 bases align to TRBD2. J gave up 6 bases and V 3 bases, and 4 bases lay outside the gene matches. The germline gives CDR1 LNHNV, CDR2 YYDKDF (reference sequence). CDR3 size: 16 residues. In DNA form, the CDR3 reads TGTGCCACCAGCAGGGCGACTAGCGGGAGGCCCGGGGAGCTGTTTTTT. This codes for CATSRATSGRPGELFF.

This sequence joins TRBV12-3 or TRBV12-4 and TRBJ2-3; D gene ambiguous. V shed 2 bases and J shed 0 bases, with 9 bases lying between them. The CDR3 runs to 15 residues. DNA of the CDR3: TGTGCCAGCAGTTTAAATCGGGTCAGCACAGATACGCAGTATTTT. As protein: CASSLNRVSTDTQYF.

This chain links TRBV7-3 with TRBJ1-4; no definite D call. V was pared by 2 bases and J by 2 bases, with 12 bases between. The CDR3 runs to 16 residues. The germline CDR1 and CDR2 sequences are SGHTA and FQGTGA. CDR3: CASSLHGGRTNEKLFF. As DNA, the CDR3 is TGTGCCAGCAGCTTACACGGCGGTCGGACTAATGAAAAACTGTTTTTT.

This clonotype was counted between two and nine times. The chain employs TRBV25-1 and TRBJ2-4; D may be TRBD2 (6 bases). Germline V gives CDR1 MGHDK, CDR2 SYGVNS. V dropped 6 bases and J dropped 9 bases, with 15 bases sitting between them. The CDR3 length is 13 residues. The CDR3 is CASSGSRVGIQYF. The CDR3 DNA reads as TGTGCCAGCAGCGGGAGCCGTGTTGGCATTCAGTACTTC.

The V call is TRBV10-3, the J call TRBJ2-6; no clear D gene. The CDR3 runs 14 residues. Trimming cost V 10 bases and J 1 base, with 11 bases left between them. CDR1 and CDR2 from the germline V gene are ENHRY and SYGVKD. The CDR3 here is CATVGSSGANVLTF. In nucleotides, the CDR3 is TGTGCCACCGTGGGCTCTTCTGGGGCCAACGTCCTGACTTTC.

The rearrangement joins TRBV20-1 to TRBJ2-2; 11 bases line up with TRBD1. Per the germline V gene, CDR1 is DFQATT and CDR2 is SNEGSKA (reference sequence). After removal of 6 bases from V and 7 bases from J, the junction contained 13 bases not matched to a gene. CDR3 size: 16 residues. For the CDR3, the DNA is TGCAGTGCCAGACCCACTCGGACAGGGGGCGGCGGGGAGCTGTTTTTT. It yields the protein CSARPTRTGGGGELFF.

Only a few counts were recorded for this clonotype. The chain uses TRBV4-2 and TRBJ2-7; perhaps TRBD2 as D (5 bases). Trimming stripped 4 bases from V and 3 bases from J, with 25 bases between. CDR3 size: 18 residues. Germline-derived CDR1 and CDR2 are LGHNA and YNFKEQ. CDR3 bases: TGTGCCAGCAGCCCCGTGGGAACGACACCCACTGAGGGCTACGAGCAGTACTTC. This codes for CASSPVGTTPTEGYEQYF.

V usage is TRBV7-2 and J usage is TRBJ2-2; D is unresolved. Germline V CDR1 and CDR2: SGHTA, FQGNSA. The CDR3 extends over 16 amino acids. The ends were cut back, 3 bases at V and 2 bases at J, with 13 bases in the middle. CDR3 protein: CASSFSHASNTGELFF. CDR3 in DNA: TGTGCCAGCAGCTTTTCGCACGCCTCCAACACCGGGGAGCTGTTTTTT.

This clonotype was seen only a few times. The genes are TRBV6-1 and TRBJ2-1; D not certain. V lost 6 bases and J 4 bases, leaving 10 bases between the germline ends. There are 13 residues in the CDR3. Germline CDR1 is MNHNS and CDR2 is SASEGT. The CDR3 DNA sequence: TGTGCCAGCAGGGCCAGCGCTTACAATGAGCAGTTCTTC. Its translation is CASRASAYNEQFF.

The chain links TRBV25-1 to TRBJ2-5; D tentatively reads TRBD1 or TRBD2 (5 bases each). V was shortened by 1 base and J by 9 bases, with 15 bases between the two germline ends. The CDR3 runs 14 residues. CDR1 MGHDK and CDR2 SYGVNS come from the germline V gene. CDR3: CASSEFKERGAQYF. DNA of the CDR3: TGTGCCAGCAGTGAATTTAAGGAGCGAGGGGCCCAGTACTTC.

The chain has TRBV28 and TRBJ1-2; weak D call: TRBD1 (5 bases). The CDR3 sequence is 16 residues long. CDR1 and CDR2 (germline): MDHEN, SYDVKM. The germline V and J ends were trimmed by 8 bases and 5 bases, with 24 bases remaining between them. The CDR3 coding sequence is TGTGCCAGCTATTCCACCCCAGGGAGGTCCTCTTATGGCTACACCTTC. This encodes CASYSTPGRSSYGYTF.

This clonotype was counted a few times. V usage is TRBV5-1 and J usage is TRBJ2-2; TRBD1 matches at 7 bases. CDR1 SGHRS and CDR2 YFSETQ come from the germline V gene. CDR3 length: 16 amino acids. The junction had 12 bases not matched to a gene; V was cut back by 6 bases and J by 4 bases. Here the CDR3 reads CASTHTGAPRTGELFF. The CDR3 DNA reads TGCGCCAGCACCCACACAGGGGCGCCGCGCACCGGGGAGCTGTTTTTT. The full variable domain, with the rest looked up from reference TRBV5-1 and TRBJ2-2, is KAGVTQTPRYLIKTRGQQVTLSCSPISGHRSVSWYQQTPGQGLQFLFEYFSETQRNKGNFPGRFSGRQFSNSRSEMNVSTLELGDSALYLCASTHTGAPRTGELFFGEGSRLTVL.

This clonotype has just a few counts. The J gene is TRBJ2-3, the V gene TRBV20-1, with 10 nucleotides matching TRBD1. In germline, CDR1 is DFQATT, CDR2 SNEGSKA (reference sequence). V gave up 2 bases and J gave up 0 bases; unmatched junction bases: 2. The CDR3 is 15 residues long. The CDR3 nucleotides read TGCAGTGCTAGAACGGACAGGGGGAGCACAGATACGCAGTATTTT. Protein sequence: CSARTDRGSTDTQYF.

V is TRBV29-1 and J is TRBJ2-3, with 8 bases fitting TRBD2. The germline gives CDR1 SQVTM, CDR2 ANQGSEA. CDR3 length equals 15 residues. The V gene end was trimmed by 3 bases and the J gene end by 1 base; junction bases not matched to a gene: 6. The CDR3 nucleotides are TGCAGCGTTGAGAGTTGGCGGGAGGGCACAGATACGCAGTATTTT. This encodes CSVESWREGTDTQYF.

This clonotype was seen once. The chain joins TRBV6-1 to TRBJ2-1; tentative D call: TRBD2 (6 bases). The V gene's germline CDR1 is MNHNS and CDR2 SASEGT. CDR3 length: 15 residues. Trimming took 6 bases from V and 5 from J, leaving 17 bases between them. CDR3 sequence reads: CASSSYGRGNNEQFF. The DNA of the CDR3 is TGTGCCAGCAGCTCCTATGGCCGGGGGAACAATGAGCAGTTCTTC.

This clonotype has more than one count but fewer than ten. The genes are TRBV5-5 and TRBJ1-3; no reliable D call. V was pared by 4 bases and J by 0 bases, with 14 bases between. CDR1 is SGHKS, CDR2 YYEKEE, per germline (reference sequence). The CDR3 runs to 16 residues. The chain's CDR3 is CASSRQSDSSGNTIYF. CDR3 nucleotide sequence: TGTGCCAGCAGCCGCCAGTCAGATAGCTCTGGAAACACCATATATTTT. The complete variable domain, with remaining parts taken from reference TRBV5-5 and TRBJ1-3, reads DAGVTQSPTHLIKTRGQQVTLRCSPISGHKSVSWYQQVLGQGPQFIFQYYEKEERGRGNFPDRFSARQFPNYSSELNVNALLLGDSALYLCASSRQSDSSGNTIYFGEGSWLTVV.

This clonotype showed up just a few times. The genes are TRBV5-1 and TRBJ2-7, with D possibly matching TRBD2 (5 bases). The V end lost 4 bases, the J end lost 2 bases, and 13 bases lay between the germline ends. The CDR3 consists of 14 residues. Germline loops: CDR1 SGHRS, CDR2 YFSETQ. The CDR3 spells CASSILDSTYEQYF. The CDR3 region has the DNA TGCGCCAGCAGCATACTGGACTCAACCTACGAGCAGTACTTC. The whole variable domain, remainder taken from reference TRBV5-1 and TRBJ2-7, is KAGVTQTPRYLIKTRGQQVTLSCSPISGHRSVSWYQQTPGQGLQFLFEYFSETQRNKGNFPGRFSGRQFSNSRSEMNVSTLELGDSALYLCASSILDSTYEQYFGPGTRLTVT.

CDR3 nucleotides: TGCAGCGTCACAGGGGGCCGTACAGATACGCAGTATTTT. Translation: CSVTGGRTDTQYF. The chain links TRBV29-1 to TRBJ2-3, with TRBD1 matching 9 bases. The CDR3 spans 13 residues. V trimming: 6 bases; J trimming: 3 bases; junction bases outside the gene matches: 4. Germline CDR1 reads SQVTM; CDR2 reads ANQGSEA.

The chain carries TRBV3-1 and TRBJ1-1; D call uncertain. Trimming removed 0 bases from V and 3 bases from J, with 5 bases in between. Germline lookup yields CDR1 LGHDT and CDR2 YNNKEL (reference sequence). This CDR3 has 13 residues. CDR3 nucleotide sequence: TGTGCCAGCAGCCAAGAAGAGGACACTGAAGCTTTCTTT. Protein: CASSQEEDTEAFF.

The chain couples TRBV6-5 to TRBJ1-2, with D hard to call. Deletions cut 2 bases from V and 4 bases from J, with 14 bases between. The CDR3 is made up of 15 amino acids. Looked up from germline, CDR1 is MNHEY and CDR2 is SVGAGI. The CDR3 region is CASSYEPGSTYGYTF. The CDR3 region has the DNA TGTGCCAGCAGTTACGAACCCGGTTCCACCTATGGCTACACCTTC.